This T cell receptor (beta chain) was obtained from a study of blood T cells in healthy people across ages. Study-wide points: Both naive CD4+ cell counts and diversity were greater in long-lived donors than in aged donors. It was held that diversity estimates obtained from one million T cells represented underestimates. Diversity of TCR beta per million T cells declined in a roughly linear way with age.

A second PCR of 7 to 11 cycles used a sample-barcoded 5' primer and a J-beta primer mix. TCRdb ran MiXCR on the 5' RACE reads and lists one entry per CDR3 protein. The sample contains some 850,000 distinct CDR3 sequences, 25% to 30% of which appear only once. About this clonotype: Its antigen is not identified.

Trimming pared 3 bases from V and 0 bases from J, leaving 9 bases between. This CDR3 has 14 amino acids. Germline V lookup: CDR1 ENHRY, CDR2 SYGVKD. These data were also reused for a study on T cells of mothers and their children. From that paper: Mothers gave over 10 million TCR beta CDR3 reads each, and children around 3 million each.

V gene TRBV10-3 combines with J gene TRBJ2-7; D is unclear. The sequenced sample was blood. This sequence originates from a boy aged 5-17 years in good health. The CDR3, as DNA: TGTGCCATCAGTGAAGTATTCGGCTCCTACGAGCAGTACTTC. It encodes CAISEVFGSYEQYF.